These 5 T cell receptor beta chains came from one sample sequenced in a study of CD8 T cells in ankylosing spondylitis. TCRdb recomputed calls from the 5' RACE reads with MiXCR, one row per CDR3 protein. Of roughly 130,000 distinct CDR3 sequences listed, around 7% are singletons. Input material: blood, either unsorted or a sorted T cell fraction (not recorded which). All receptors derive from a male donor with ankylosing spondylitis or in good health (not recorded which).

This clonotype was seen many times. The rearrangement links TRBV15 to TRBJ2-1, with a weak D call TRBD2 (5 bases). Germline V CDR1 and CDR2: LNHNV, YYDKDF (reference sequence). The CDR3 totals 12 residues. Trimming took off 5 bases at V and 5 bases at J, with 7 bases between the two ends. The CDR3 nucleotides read TGTGCCACCAGCGGACTTAACAATGAGCAGTTCTTC. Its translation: CATSGLNNEQFF.

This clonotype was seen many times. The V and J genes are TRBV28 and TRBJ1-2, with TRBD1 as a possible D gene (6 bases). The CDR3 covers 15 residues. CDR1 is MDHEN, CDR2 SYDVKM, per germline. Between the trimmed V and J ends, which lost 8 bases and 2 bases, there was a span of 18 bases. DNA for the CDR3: TGTGCCAGCGCCTGGGGGCAGGGGATAAACTATGGCTACACCTTC. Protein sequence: CASAWGQGINYGYTF.

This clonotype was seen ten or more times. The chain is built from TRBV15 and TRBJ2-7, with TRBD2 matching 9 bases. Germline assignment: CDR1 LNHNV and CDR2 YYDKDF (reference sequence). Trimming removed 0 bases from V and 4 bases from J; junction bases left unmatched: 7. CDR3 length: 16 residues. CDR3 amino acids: CATSRDRREGRYEQYF. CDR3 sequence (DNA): TGTGCCACCAGCAGAGATAGGCGGGAGGGCCGGTACGAGCAGTACTTC.

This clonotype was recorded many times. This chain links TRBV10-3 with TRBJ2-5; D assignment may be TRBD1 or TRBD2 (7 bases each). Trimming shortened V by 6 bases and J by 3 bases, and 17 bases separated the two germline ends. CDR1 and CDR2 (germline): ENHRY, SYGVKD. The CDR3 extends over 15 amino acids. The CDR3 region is CAIRAGQNKEETQYF. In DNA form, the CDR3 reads TGTGCCATCAGAGCGGGACAGAATAAGGAAGAGACCCAGTACTTC.

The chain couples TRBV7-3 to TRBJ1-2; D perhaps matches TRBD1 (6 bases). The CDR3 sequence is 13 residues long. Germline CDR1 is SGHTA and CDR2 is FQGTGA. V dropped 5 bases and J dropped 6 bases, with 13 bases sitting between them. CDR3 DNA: TGTGCCAGCAGCATTAACGGGGGCGATGGCTACACCTTC. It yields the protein CASSINGGDGYTF.